These 31 T cell receptor beta chains came from one sample sequenced in a study of cytomegalovirus exposure and HLA in healthy donors. Method: immunoSEQ multiplex PCR; TCRdb's copy keeps in-frame clones and lacks some. This sample has about 150,000 clones, with 94% found just once. What was sequenced was PBMCs. These receptors all stem from a man younger than 35 in good health and CMV-seropositive.

The chain links TRBV2 to TRBJ2-3; 7 bases line up with TRBD2. This CDR3 contains 12 residues. The germline V gene encodes CDR1 SNHLY and CDR2 FYNNEI. Trimming took 6 bases from V and 11 from J; bases not matched to a gene: 8. The CDR3 bases are TGTGCCAGCAGCCGGGACTATGGGGAGCAGTATTTT. Protein: CASSRDYGEQYF.

A few counts support this clone. The chain uses TRBV28 and TRBJ2-1; perhaps TRBD2 as D (6 bases). V was shortened by 6 bases and J by 10 bases, with 22 bases between the two germline ends. Germline-derived CDR1 and CDR2 are MDHEN and SYDVKM. The CDR3 sequence is 15 residues long. In nucleotides, the CDR3 is TGTGCCAGCAGGCGAGGACTGGAGGGTGCGGGAGAGCAGTTCTTC. Its protein product is CASRRGLEGAGEQFF.

This chain joins TRBV7-8 and TRBJ2-7, with 10 bases fitting TRBD1. This CDR3 is 14 amino acids long. The junction had 12 bases not matched to a gene; V was cut back by 10 bases and J by 6 bases. Germline assignment: CDR1 SGHVS and CDR2 FQNEAQ. DNA for the CDR3: TGTGCCACCGTAGAGCGGGACAGGGGCGCCGAGCAGTACTTC. This translates into CATVERDRGAEQYF.

V usage is TRBV19 and J usage is TRBJ2-1; 8 bases map to TRBD2. Germline values: CDR1 LNHDA, CDR2 SQIVND (reference sequence). There are 14 residues in the CDR3. V lost 6 bases and J lost 6; bases outside the gene matches: 7. The CDR3 is CASSQRESSNEQFF. CDR3 nucleotide sequence: TGTGCCAGTAGCCAGCGGGAGTCTTCCAATGAGCAGTTCTTC.

The chain has TRBV5-8 and TRBJ1-1; 7 bases fit TRBD1. V lost 3 bases and J lost 4; bases outside the gene matches: 3. Germline CDR1 is SGHTS and CDR2 is YDEGEE. This CDR3 spans 13 amino acids. The CDR3 sequence: CASSSDRATEAFF. CDR3 nucleotides: TGTGCCAGCAGCTCCGACAGGGCCACTGAAGCTTTCTTT.

The chain is built from TRBV6-5 and TRBJ2-7; the match to TRBD2 covers 7 bases. J lost 2 bases, V lost 4 bases, and 5 bases had no gene match. Germline CDR1 is MNHEY and CDR2 is SVGAGI. The CDR3 covers 14 residues. Here the CDR3 reads CASSFRGSTYEQYF. In DNA form, the CDR3 reads TGTGCCAGCAGTTTTCGCGGGAGCACCTACGAGCAGTACTTC.

This chain uses TRBV5-6 with TRBJ1-1; the D gene is possibly TRBD1 (6 bases). The CDR3 covers 13 residues. Trimming pared 5 bases from V and 1 base from J, leaving 9 bases between. Germline V lookup: CDR1 SGHDT, CDR2 YYEEEE. CDR3 residues: CASRQGWNTEAFF. The CDR3 region has the DNA TGTGCCAGCAGACAGGGTTGGAACACTGAAGCTTTCTTT. The variable domain in full, with the rest retrieved from reference TRBV5-6 and TRBJ1-1, is DAGVTQSPTHLIKTRGQQVTLRCSPKSGHDTVSWYQQALGQGPQFIFQYYEEEERQRGNFPDRFSGHQFPNYSSELNVNALLLGDSALYLCASRQGWNTEAFFGQGTRLTVV.

V gene TRBV4-1 combines with J gene TRBJ1-2; 7 bases are shared with TRBD1. Trimming cost V 0 bases and J 8 bases; bases outside gene matches: 6. The germline V gene has CDR1 MGHRA and CDR2 YSYEKL. The CDR3 consists of 14 residues. CDR3 sequence: CASSQELRGRGYTF. CDR3 nucleotides: TGCGCCAGCAGCCAAGAGCTAAGGGGGCGAGGCTACACCTTC.

The rearrangement links TRBV5-4 to TRBJ1-1, with D maybe TRBD1 (5 bases). The germline CDR1 and CDR2 sequences are SGHNT and YYREEE (reference sequence). V was cut by 4 bases and J by 7 bases, with 11 bases left in between. This CDR3 contains 12 residues. The CDR3 region is CASSTDSLEAFF. CDR3 DNA sequence: TGTGCCAGCAGCACCGACAGCCTTGAAGCTTTCTTT.

The chain joins TRBV19 to TRBJ1-3; 9 nucleotides agree with TRBD1. The V and J ends lost 3 bases and 0 bases, in that order; junction bases with no gene match: 3. The germline V gene encodes CDR1 LNHDA and CDR2 SQIVND (reference sequence). The CDR3 runs 16 residues. The CDR3 sequence: CASSMGTGSSGNTIYF. The CDR3 nucleotides are TGTGCCAGTAGTATGGGGACAGGGAGCTCTGGAAACACCATATATTTT.

The J gene is TRBJ1-1, the V gene TRBV27, with D maybe TRBD1 (5 bases). Trimming left V 3 bases short and J 1 base short, with 9 bases between. CDR1 MNHEY and CDR2 SMNVEV come from the germline V gene (reference sequence). The CDR3 loop spans 14 amino acids. The CDR3 region has the DNA TGTGCCAGCAGTTTGGAGGGACGGAACACTGAAGCTTTCTTT. This codes for CASSLEGRNTEAFF.

This clone was counted a single time. This rearrangement joins TRBV19 to TRBJ2-1, with 7 bases that match TRBD2. Germline trimming cut 5 bases from V and 5 bases from J; bases unmatched to any gene: 9. The CDR3 is 15 residues long. Germline-derived CDR1 and CDR2 are LNHDA and SQIVND (reference sequence). CDR3 loop: CASSGTTFSDNEQFF. DNA for the CDR3: TGTGCCAGTAGTGGGACTACTTTTTCGGACAATGAGCAGTTCTTC.

The chain links TRBV5-1 to TRBJ1-1; D unclear. CDR1 and CDR2 from the germline V gene are SGHRS and YFSETQ. This CDR3 spans 14 amino acids. V was clipped by 4 bases and J by 4 bases, with 14 bases between them. CDR3 in DNA: TGCGCCAGCAGCCTACCGGATGGCGGCACTGAAGCTTTCTTT. The encoded protein is CASSLPDGGTEAFF. The whole variable domain, remainder taken from reference TRBV5-1 and TRBJ1-1, is KAGVTQTPRYLIKTRGQQVTLSCSPISGHRSVSWYQQTPGQGLQFLFEYFSETQRNKGNFPGRFSGRQFSNSRSEMNVSTLELGDSALYLCASSLPDGGTEAFFGQGTRLTVV.

The chain's CDR3 is CASSSYETGVSYEQYF. The CDR3 bases are TGTGCCAGCAGTTCCTATGAGACAGGGGTCTCCTACGAGCAGTACTTC. The V call is TRBV27, the J call TRBJ2-7; TRBD1 matches at 8 bases. Germline loops: CDR1 MNHEY, CDR2 SMNVEV (reference sequence). Trimming cost V 4 bases and J 0 bases; bases outside gene matches: 8. The CDR3 length is 16 residues.

This sequence joins TRBV2 and TRBJ1-1; tentatively, D is TRBD1 (6 bases). V lost 11 bases and J 11 bases, leaving 30 bases between the germline ends. The length of the CDR3 is 15 residues. CDR1 and CDR2 (germline): SNHLY, FYNNEI. The CDR3 DNA sequence: TGTGCCTCAGGATCAGGGGAGGGGACCGCCTCCTGGGCTTTCTTT. Its translation: CASGSGEGTASWAFF.

CDR3 protein: CASSLRGLAGGDNEQFF. CDR3 coding DNA: TGTGCCAGCAGTCTACGGGGACTAGCGGGAGGGGACAATGAGCAGTTCTTC. The rearrangement uses TRBV28 and TRBJ2-1; 16 bases match TRBD2. CDR3 length: 17 amino acids. Per germline, CDR1 MDHEN and CDR2 SYDVKM. The V gene end was trimmed by 5 bases and the J gene end by 5 bases; junction bases not matched to a gene: 6.

CDR3 coding DNA: TGTGCCAGCATCCAAAGTCTAGCGGGAGGGGACTACGAGCAGTACTTC. It encodes CASIQSLAGGDYEQYF. V is TRBV27 and J is TRBJ2-7, with 12 bases that match TRBD2. The CDR3 has 16 residues. Trimming removed 7 bases from V and 3 bases from J; junction bases left unmatched: 10. CDR1 is MNHEY and CDR2 is SMNVEV in the germline V gene (reference sequence).

V gene TRBV27 combines with J gene TRBJ2-1; weak D call: TRBD2 (5 bases). With 0 bases removed from V and 0 bases from J, the gap between germline ends came to 6 bases. CDR3 length equals 15 residues. Germline-derived CDR1 and CDR2 are MNHEY and SMNVEV (reference sequence). CDR3 amino acids: CASSLSAGSYNEQFF. CDR3 nucleotides: TGTGCCAGCAGTTTATCTGCGGGCTCCTACAATGAGCAGTTCTTC.

The gene calls are TRBV11-3 and TRBJ1-4; 7 positions agree with TRBD1. In germline, CDR1 is SGHNT, CDR2 YENEEA. The CDR3 is 16 amino acids. V shed 3 bases and J 0 bases; nucleotides not matched to a gene: 4. The CDR3 coding sequence is TGTGCCAGCAGCTTCGACAGGGAGTCAACTAATGAAAAACTGTTTTTT. Translating gives CASSFDRESTNEKLFF. Together with reference TRBV11-3 and TRBJ1-4, the CDR3 gives the full variable domain: EAGVVQSPRYKIIEKKQPVAFWCNPISGHNTLYWYLQNLGQGPELLIRYENEEAVDDSQLPKDRFSAERLKGVDSTLKIQPAELGDSAVYLCASSFDRESTNEKLFFGSGTQLSVL.

The chain links TRBV6-1 to TRBJ1-2; no clear D gene. This CDR3 is 15 amino acids long. V lost 2 bases, J lost 4 bases, and 14 bases lay in between. Germline V CDR1 and CDR2: MNHNS, SASEGT. CDR3 coding DNA: TGTGCCAGCAGTGAAAATTGGGAAGAGGGCTATGGCTACACCTTC. Its translation: CASSENWEEGYGYTF.

This chain uses TRBV5-1 with TRBJ2-1, with 15 bases fitting TRBD2. The V gene's germline CDR1 is SGHRS and CDR2 YFSETQ. CDR3 length: 17 amino acids. The J segment lost 7 bases and the V segment lost 3 bases, leaving 8 bases of the junction unmatched. The CDR3 loop reads CASSSRGTSGRQNEQFF. The DNA of the CDR3 is TGCGCCAGCAGCTCACGTGGGACTAGCGGGAGGCAGAATGAGCAGTTCTTC.

The rearrangement links TRBV6-5 to TRBJ2-1, with no clear D. The CDR3 length is 13 residues. Germline V lookup: CDR1 MNHEY, CDR2 SVGAGI. The ends were cut back, 4 bases at V and 6 bases at J, with 10 bases in the middle. CDR3 DNA sequence: TGTGCCAGCAGTTCAAGCTCCCCCAATGAGCAGTTCTTC. Residues: CASSSSSPNEQFF.

The CDR3 region has the DNA TGCGCCAGCAGCTTGTCTCCAGTGGGGCAGGGCACAGATACGCAGTATTTT. It yields the protein CASSLSPVGQGTDTQYF. The genes are TRBV5-1 and TRBJ2-3; possible D gene TRBD1, 5 bases. The ends were cut back, 1 base at V and 1 base at J, with 16 bases in the middle. CDR3 length equals 17 residues. Germline loops: CDR1 SGHRS, CDR2 YFSETQ.

The chain is built from TRBV2 and TRBJ1-5; D uncertain. The V gene lost 11 bases and the J gene lost 7 bases, with 18 bases spanning the gap. The CDR3 runs to 13 residues. From germline, CDR1 is SNHLY and CDR2 FYNNEI. The CDR3 nucleotides read TGTGCCGGGGTCCGGGAGCCCGGACAGCCCCAGCATTTT. This encodes CAGVREPGQPQHF. The whole variable domain, remainder taken from reference TRBV2 and TRBJ1-5, is EPEVTQTPSHQVTQMGQEVILRCVPISNHLYFYWYRQILGQKVEFLVSFYNNEISEKSEIFDDQFSVERPDGSNFTLKIRSTKLEDSAMYFCAGVREPGQPQHFGDGTRLSIL.

J is TRBJ2-7 and V is TRBV7-2; 11 bases match TRBD1. Germline CDR1 SGHTA, CDR2 FQGNSA. This CDR3 spans 14 amino acids. J lost 6 bases, V lost 5 bases, and 6 bases had no gene match. As DNA, the CDR3 is TGTGCCAGCAGCCCGCAGGGACAGGGGGTCGAGCAGTACTTC. Translation: CASSPQGQGVEQYF.

This clone turned up a few times. The V and J genes are TRBV28 and TRBJ1-2, with D tentatively TRBD1 (6 bases). Trimming removed 5 bases at V and 8 bases at J, with 15 bases between. The CDR3 runs 13 residues. CDR1 and CDR2 (germline): MDHEN, SYDVKM. As DNA, the CDR3 is TGTGCCAGCAGTATCACAGGGATACGGGGCTACACCTTC. Amino acids: CASSITGIRGYTF.

There are a few counts of this clone. This chain connects TRBV28 to TRBJ1-2; 9 nucleotides agree with TRBD1. V was pared by 6 bases and J by 3 bases, with 11 bases of the junction left unmatched. The CDR3 totals 16 residues. The germline V gene has CDR1 MDHEN and CDR2 SYDVKM. The CDR3 region has the DNA TGTGCCAGCAGGGATAACATGGGACAGGGTGACTATGGCTACACCTTC. As protein: CASRDNMGQGDYGYTF.

The chain couples TRBV5-1 to TRBJ2-7, with 9 bases lining up with TRBD2. The germline CDR1 and CDR2 sequences are SGHRS and YFSETQ. J was trimmed by 4 bases and V by 7 bases; bases with no gene match: 12. This CDR3 is 15 amino acids long. The CDR3 loop reads CASGQGVAGGYEQYF. CDR3 in DNA: TGCGCCAGCGGGCAGGGCGTGGCGGGAGGGTACGAGCAGTACTTC.

The CDR3 is CASTPGIQETQYF. The CDR3 DNA sequence: TGTGCCAGCACCCCAGGCATACAAGAGACCCAGTACTTC. This chain links TRBV25-1 with TRBJ2-5; D unresolved. Germline CDR1 MGHDK, CDR2 SYGVNS. Trimming took off 7 bases at V and 2 bases at J, with 11 bases between the two ends. There are 13 residues in the CDR3. Using reference TRBV25-1 and TRBJ2-5 for the parts outside the CDR3, the full variable domain is EADIYQTPRYLVIGTGKKITLECSQTMGHDKMYWYQQDPGMELHLIHYSYGVNSTEKGDLSSESTVSRIRTEHFPLTLESARPSHTSQYLCASTPGIQETQYFGPGTRLLVL.

The gene calls are TRBV14 and TRBJ2-1; D gene uncertain. Per the germline V gene, CDR1 is SGHDN and CDR2 is FVKESK. V was trimmed by 4 bases and J by 3 bases, leaving 13 bases between them. CDR3 size: 15 residues. CDR3 sequence: CASSPLRSLYNEQFF. CDR3 bases: TGTGCCAGCAGCCCGCTGCGGTCCCTCTACAATGAGCAGTTCTTC.

With regard to this clone: This sample also contains other DNA sequences that code for the same CDR3. The chain recombines TRBV2 with TRBJ1-1, with D maybe TRBD1 (6 bases). The CDR3 sequence is 14 residues long. Trimming pared 3 bases from V and 1 base from J, leaving 9 bases between. Germline V gene sequence: CDR1 SNHLY, CDR2 FYNNEI. CDR3 nucleotide sequence: TGTGCCAGCAGTGATCGGACAGCGAACACTGAAGCTTTCTTT. Translating gives CASSDRTANTEAFF.